This T cell receptor beta chain originates from a study of CD8 T cells in Susac syndrome. V was trimmed by 6 bases and J by 9 bases, leaving 14 bases between them. From germline, CDR1 is SQVTM and CDR2 ANQGSEA. The CDR3 extends over 11 amino acids. Controls matched for sex and age were healthy donors. TEMRA cells were FACS-enriched, while CD8+ and CD4+ T cells were negatively isolated. Random-hexamer reverse transcription was applied to about 0.45 to 1 ug RNA. An immunoSEQ multiplex PCR amplified TCR beta CDR3 over 54 Vbeta and 13 Jbeta. TCRdb called the immunoSEQ multiplex PCR reads again in MiXCR, with one record for every CDR3 protein. The repertoire holds about 120,000 distinct CDR3 sequences, with roughly 94% as singletons.

Input material: CD4+ T cells from PBMCs. This receptor was obtained from a human donor in good health. The chain couples TRBV29-1 to TRBJ1-2; D remains ambiguous. CDR3 region: CSVEGGRRYTF. For the CDR3, the DNA is TGCAGCGTGGAGGGCGGGAGACGCTACACCTTC.